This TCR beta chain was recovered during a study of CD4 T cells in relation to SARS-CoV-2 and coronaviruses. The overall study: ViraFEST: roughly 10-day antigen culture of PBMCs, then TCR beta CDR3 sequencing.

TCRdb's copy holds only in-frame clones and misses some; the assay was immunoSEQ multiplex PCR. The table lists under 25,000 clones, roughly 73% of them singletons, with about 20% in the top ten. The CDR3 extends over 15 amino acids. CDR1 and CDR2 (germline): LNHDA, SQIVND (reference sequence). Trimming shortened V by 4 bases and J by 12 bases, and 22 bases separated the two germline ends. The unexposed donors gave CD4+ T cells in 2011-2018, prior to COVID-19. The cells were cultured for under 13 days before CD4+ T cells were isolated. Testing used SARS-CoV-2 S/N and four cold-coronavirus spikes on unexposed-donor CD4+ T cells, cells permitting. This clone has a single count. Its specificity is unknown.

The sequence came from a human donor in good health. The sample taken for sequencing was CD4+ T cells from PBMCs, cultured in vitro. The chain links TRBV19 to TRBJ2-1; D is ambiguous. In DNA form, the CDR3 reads TGTGCCAGTAGTAGCCCCACCAAGGACGGCCTTGGGCAGTTCTTC. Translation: CASSSPTKDGLGQFF.